This T cell receptor beta chain came from a study of blood T cell repertoires in COVID-19. About the study: Sites across the United States, Italy and Spain contributed samples from acute and convalescent COVID-19. In each case, the material was cDNA or gDNA derived from T cells, B-cell-depleted T cells, or PBMCs.

Original methodology: Reference gene primer amplification gave estimated nucleated cell counts. The data were produced by immunoSEQ multiplex PCR, yet TCRdb's version contains in-frame clones alone and is incomplete. That table supplies the V and J calls and clone size; D and trimming were determined from the DNA. The sample lists about 310,000 clones, about 87% occurring once. Germline V gives CDR1 SGHRS, CDR2 YFSETQ. The CDR3 sequence is 13 residues long. V was trimmed by 1 base and J by 8 bases, leaving 12 bases between them. The origin of this receptor is a man between 70 and 80 years old with acute or convalescent COVID-19. The V gene is TRBV5-1, the J gene TRBJ1-2; D not certain. The sequencing input was peripheral blood. Here the CDR3 reads CASSLMAEEGYTF. The CDR3 DNA sequence: TGCGCCAGCAGCTTGATGGCAGAAGAAGGCTACACCTTC.